This TCR beta chain originates from a study of PD-1 blockade in mismatch repair-deficient tumors. As for the study in general: Patients had over ten mismatch repair-deficient cancer types and were previously treated and progressing.

Only in-frame clones appear in the TCRdb table, and some are missing; sequencing was by immunoSEQ multiplex PCR. The data contain tens of thousands of clones, less than 90% of them singletons. Comments on this clone: Its antigen remains unknown.

All patients were mismatch repair deficient, assessed by either PCR or immunohistochemistry. The V end was cut by 0 bases, the J end by 2 bases, with 11 bases between. CDR1 and CDR2 (germline): SGHAT, FQNNGV. The CDR3 sequence is 15 residues long. The study, taken as a whole, reports: After pembrolizumab, tumor-resident clones rose rapidly, then generally contracted before radiologic responses.

The input for sequencing was PBMCs, taken roughly 6 weeks after starting pembrolizumab. The V gene is TRBV11-2, the J gene TRBJ2-7; a possible D gene is TRBD1 (7 bases). The receptor was isolated from an adult with mismatch repair-deficient cancer. The CDR3 region has the DNA TGTGCCAGCAGCTTAGATCAGGGGGGTGCCTACGAGCAGTACTTC. Translated, it gives CASSLDQGGAYEQYF.